Below, 2 T cell receptor beta chains from the same sample are listed, as sequenced in a study of glioma-infiltrating T cells. The iRepertoire nested amplicon-rescue multiplex PCR amplified TCR alpha and beta CDR3s from RNA. Via MiXCR, TCRdb re-called the multiplex PCR reads, giving one row per CDR3 protein. The profile covers roughly 190,000 distinct CDR3 sequences, with about 32% appearing a single time and 20% taken by the ten largest. The sequencing input was glioma tissue, nonneoplastic brain tissue, or PBMCs (not recorded which). These receptors came from a human donor with low-grade glioma or glioblastoma, undergoing nonglioma brain surgery, or in good health (not recorded which).

This clonotype was counted many times. The chain is built from TRBV27 and TRBJ1-2; no clear D gene. Trimming took 4 bases from V and 8 from J, leaving 17 bases between them. Germline CDR1 MNHEY, CDR2 SMNVEV (reference sequence). This CDR3 region has 14 residues. CDR3 nucleotide sequence: TGTGCCAGCAGTTCTGCTCGTGGGCCTTTGGGCTACACCTTC. This translates into CASSSARGPLGYTF.

Many counts were recorded for this clonotype. The chain joins TRBV20-1 to TRBJ2-7; TRBD1 is a possible D gene (6 bases). The CDR3 loop spans 11 amino acids. CDR1 and CDR2 from the germline V gene are DFQATT and SNEGSKA (reference sequence). V lost 6 bases and J lost 6, with 12 bases in between. CDR3 DNA sequence: TGCAGTGCAGTACAGGGAGTCGAGCAGTACTTC. It yields the protein CSAVQGVEQYF.